This T cell receptor (beta chain) came from a study of shared clonotypes between healthy human individuals. The wider study: Every donor yielded three CD4 naive, three CD4 memory, two CD8 naive and one CD8 memory plate.

In the original processing: Filtering differed, since immunoSEQ gave only junction sequences and no quality scores. The data were produced by immunoSEQ multiplex PCR, yet TCRdb's version contains in-frame clones alone and is incomplete. V and J calls plus clone size are reproduced from that table; the DNA served to infer D and trimming. The sample lists about 2.3 million clones, 85% to 95% seen once, with approximately 0.4% in the top ten. Adults of Caucasian background living in Nashville, Tennessee made up all donors. Both subsets, CD45RA+ naive and CD45RA-negative memory, were split from the CD4+ cells. The CDR3 runs to 14 residues. V shed 4 bases and J 3 bases; nucleotides not matched to a gene: 5. Germline V gene data show CDR1 as SGDLS and CDR2 as YYNGEE.

This TCR was sampled from a man between 18 and 35 years old in good health. Some clones in this sample may be carry-over from other donors' samples. The sample taken for sequencing was naive CD4+ T cells from PBMCs. Noted subset: CD45RA+ positively selected. The chain is built from TRBV9 and TRBJ2-7; 9 bases map to TRBD2. CDR3: CASSLLAGDYEQYF. CDR3 DNA: TGTGCCAGCAGCCTCTTAGCGGGAGACTACGAGCAGTACTTC.